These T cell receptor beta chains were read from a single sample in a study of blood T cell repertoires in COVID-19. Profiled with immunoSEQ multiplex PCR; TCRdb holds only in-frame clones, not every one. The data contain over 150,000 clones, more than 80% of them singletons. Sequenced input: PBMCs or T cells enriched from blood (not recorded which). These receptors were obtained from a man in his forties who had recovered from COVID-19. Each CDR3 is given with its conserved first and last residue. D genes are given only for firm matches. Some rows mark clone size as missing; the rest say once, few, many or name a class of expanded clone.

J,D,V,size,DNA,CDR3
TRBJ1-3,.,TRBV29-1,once,TGCAGCGCAGGGGAAGGAAACACCATATATTTT,CSAGEGNTIYF
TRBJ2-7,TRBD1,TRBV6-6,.,TGTGCCAGCAGTTACCCGGGACAGCGCTACGAGCAGTACTTC,CASSYPGQRYEQYF
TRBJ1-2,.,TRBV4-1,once,TGCGCCAGCAGCGACAGTTATCCTTCTTATGGCTACACCTTC,CASSDSYPSYGYTF
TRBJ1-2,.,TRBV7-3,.,TGTGCCAGCAGCTCTTCCCCGGGTGGCGGGGGCTACACCTTC,CASSSSPGGGGYTF
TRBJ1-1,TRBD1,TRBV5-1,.,TGCGCCAGCAGCTGGGGACAGGGACGGCCTGAAGCTTTCTTT,CASSWGQGRPEAFF
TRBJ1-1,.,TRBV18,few,TGTGCCAGCTCACCTAAAAAAGAAGGGAGTACTGAAGCTTTCTTT,CASSPKKEGSTEAFF
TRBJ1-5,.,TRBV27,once,TGTGCCAGCAGGCCGGGAGGAGATCAGCCCCAGCATTTT,CASRPGGDQPQHF
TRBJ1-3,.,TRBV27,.,TGTGCCAGCAGTCTTCGGGGGGGCTTCTCTGGAAACACCATATATTTT,CASSLRGGFSGNTIYF
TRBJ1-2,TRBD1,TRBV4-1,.,TGCGCCAGCAGCCAGGACAGGGCGTATCGGGACTATGGCTACACCTTC,CASSQDRAYRDYGYTF
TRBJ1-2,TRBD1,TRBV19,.,TGTGCCAGCAGGACAGGGCTCTATGGCTACACCTTC,CASRTGLYGYTF
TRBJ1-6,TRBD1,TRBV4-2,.,TGTGCCAGCAGCCGGGGACAGCAGAATAATTCACCCCTCCACTTT,CASSRGQQNNSPLHF
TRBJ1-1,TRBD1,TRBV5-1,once,TGCGCCAGCAGCTTGCGACAGGGGTACACTGAAGCTTTCTTT,CASSLRQGYTEAFF
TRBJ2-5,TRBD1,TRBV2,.,TGTGCCAGCAAACGACAGGGCGTTTTGGTGGAGACCCAGTACTTC,CASKRQGVLVETQYF
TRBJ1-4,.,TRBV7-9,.,TGTGCCAGCAGCTTAGTAGGGACAAGGAATGAAAAACTGTTTTTT,CASSLVGTRNEKLFF
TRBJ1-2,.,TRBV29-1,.,TGCAGCGGTGACGGCCTCGGGAGCTATGGCTACACCTTC,CSGDGLGSYGYTF
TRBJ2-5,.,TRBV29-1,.,TGCAGCACTAAAAGAGGAGAGACCCAGTACTTC,CSTKRGETQYF
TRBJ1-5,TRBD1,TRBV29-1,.,TGCAGCGTCCGGGGGACAGGGGATCAGCCCCAGCATTTT,CSVRGTGDQPQHF
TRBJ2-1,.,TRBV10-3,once,TGTGCCATCAGTGTACAAAATGAGCAGTTCTTC,CAISVQNEQFF
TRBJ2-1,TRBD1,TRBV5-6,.,TGTGCCAGCAGCCCCTCGACAGGGAAGGGCTACAATGAGCAGTTCTTC,CASSPSTGKGYNEQFF
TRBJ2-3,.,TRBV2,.,TGTGCCAGCAGTGAAGTAGGCAGGAGGGGTAGCACAGATACGCAGTATTTT,CASSEVGRRGSTDTQYF
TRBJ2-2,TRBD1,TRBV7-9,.,TGTGCCAGCAGCCCCCTACAGGGGGCAGGAACCGGGGAGCTGTTTTTT,CASSPLQGAGTGELFF
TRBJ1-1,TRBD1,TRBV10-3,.,TGTGCCATCAGTGAAGGACAGGTGAACACTGAAGCTTTCTTT,CAISEGQVNTEAFF
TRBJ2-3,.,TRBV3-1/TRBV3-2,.,TGTGCCAGCAGCCGGAGGGTATCTAGCACAGATACGCAGTATTTT,CASSRRVSSTDTQYF
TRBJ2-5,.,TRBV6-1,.,TGTGCCAGCAGTGAAGGTGTGATTGCCGGGCAAGAGACCCAGTACTTC,CASSEGVIAGQETQYF
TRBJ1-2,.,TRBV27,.,TGTGCCAGCAGTTCCCTTGGACTCCCCAACTATGGCTACACCTTC,CASSSLGLPNYGYTF
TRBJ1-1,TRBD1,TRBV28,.,TGTGCCAGCAGTTTAATAAGACAGGGAGGGAACACTGAAGCTTTCTTT,CASSLIRQGGNTEAFF
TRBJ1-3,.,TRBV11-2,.,TGTGCCAGCAGGTCGTGGGGGGGAAGAAAAAAGGTGGTTGGAAACACCATATATTTT,CASRSWGGRKKVVGNTIYF
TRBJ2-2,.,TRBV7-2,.,TGTGCCAGCAGCGGCCGGGACAATCAATTCACCGGGGAGCTGTTTTTT,CASSGRDNQFTGELFF